One sample yielded the 5 T cell receptor beta chains listed below, sequenced in a study of blood T cell repertoires in COVID-19. TCRdb's copy holds only in-frame clones and misses some; the assay was immunoSEQ multiplex PCR. The sample has some 230,000 clones, about 85% seen once. Sequenced: peripheral blood. These TCRs come from a man between 45 and 60 years old who had recovered from COVID-19.

The V call is TRBV28, the J call TRBJ2-7; weak D call: TRBD1 (5 bases). The CDR3 has 14 residues. From germline, CDR1 is MDHEN and CDR2 SYDVKM. With 6 bases removed from V and 2 bases from J, the gap between germline ends came to 14 bases. CDR3 nucleotides: TGTGCCAGCAGCAAAGGGGCGGCTCCCTACGAGCAGTACTTC. Protein: CASSKGAAPYEQYF.

The genes are TRBV19 and TRBJ1-5, with D possibly TRBD1 on 5 matching bases. Trimming removed 5 bases at V and 2 bases at J, with 10 bases between. The CDR3 has 14 amino acids. The germline gives CDR1 LNHDA, CDR2 SQIVND (reference sequence). The CDR3 region is CASSLREGNQPQHF. CDR3 nucleotides: TGTGCCAGTAGTCTCAGGGAGGGCAATCAGCCCCAGCATTTT.

The chain recombines TRBV5-1 with TRBJ1-2, with D possibly matching TRBD1 (5 bases). With 4 bases removed from V and 6 bases from J, the gap between germline ends came to 10 bases. Germline CDR1 and CDR2: SGHRS and YFSETQ. The CDR3 spans 12 residues. In DNA, the CDR3 is TGCGCCAGCAGCATGAACAGGAATGGCTACACCTTC. It encodes CASSMNRNGYTF.

The rearrangement links TRBV3-1 (or the pseudogene TRBV3-2) to TRBJ2-7; D is perhaps TRBD2 (6 bases). CDR1 and CDR2 from the germline V gene are LGHDT and YNNKEL (reference sequence). V lost 4 bases to trimming and J lost 4 bases, with 11 bases between them. The CDR3 consists of 13 residues. The CDR3 DNA reads TGTGCCAGCAGCCTTTCCGGAGGGTACGAGCAGTACTTC. Translated: CASSLSGGYEQYF.

This chain links TRBV15 with TRBJ1-5, with D possibly being TRBD1 (6 bases). The V and J ends lost 0 bases and 6 bases respectively, with 21 bases between them. Germline V gene sequence: CDR1 LNHNV, CDR2 YYDKDF (reference sequence). The CDR3 is 18 residues long. This chain's CDR3 is CATSRDTQQGSPGQPQHF. CDR3 bases: TGTGCCACCAGCAGAGATACGCAACAGGGAAGCCCCGGTCAGCCCCAGCATTTT.